Listed here are 9 T cell receptor beta chains from one sample, sequenced in a study of T cell changes during pregnancy in multiple sclerosis (dated by TCRdb to 2018 to 2020). Library generation was performed with the immunoSEQ multiplex PCR assay. The source is immuneACCESS, and TCRdb retained only in-frame sequences with V and J called. Part of the clones is not carried over; for the studies checked, unresolved V genes explain less than half of this, and the remainder is unexplained. The sample profile shows about 64,000 clones; about 96% of them were found once. The top ten clonotypes cover approximately 2.5% of the sample. Sequenced material: CD8+ T cells from peripheral blood mononuclear cells, taken after pregnancy. The source is a female donor with multiple sclerosis, enrolled in a pregnancy study.

The chain joins TRBV7-2 to TRBJ2-1, with 9 positions matching TRBD2. Germline V gene data show CDR1 as SGHTA and CDR2 as FQGNSA. The CDR3 is made up of 17 amino acids. The J segment lost 4 bases and the V segment lost 2 bases, leaving 9 bases of the junction unmatched. CDR3 protein: CASSLSSGTSRYNEQFF. In nucleotides, the CDR3 is TGTGCCAGCAGCTTATCATCCGGGACTAGCAGATACAATGAGCAGTTCTTC.

The chain joins TRBV11-2 to TRBJ2-7, with TRBD2 matching 8 bases. Germline V gives CDR1 SGHAT, CDR2 FQNNGV. This CDR3 spans 14 amino acids. V was pared by 5 bases and J by 0 bases, with 3 bases of the junction left unmatched. The CDR3 protein is CASSPGLASYEQYF. As DNA, the CDR3 is TGTGCCAGCAGCCCCGGACTAGCCTCCTACGAGCAGTACTTC.

This chain uses TRBV29-1 with TRBJ2-5, with a possible D match to TRBD2 (7 bases). Germline V gene lookup returns CDR1 SQVTM and CDR2 ANQGSEA. The CDR3 is made up of 16 amino acids. V was trimmed by 0 bases and J by 5 bases, leaving 19 bases between them. CDR3 protein: CSVEDLGGLPRETQYF. DNA for the CDR3: TGCAGCGTTGAAGATTTGGGGGGGCTGCCGCGGGAGACCCAGTACTTC.

The V call is TRBV6-1, the J call TRBJ2-7; D is uncertain. Germline lookup yields CDR1 MNHNS and CDR2 SASEGT. Trimming removed 1 base at V and 1 base at J, with 8 bases between. CDR3 length: 14 amino acids. The CDR3 nucleotides read TGTGCCAGCAGTGAAGGTTTCGGGTCCTACGAGCAGTACTTC. It translates to CASSEGFGSYEQYF.

The V call is TRBV6-1, the J call TRBJ1-2, with TRBD1 matching 8 bases. The CDR3 runs 12 residues. Germline loops: CDR1 MNHNS, CDR2 SASEGT. The trim removed 7 bases at V and 6 bases at J, leaving 4 bases unmatched. CDR3 bases: TGTGCCAGCATCCAGGGGGCGGATGGCTACACCTTC. Translation: CASIQGADGYTF.

The V gene is TRBV6-5, the J gene TRBJ2-7; TRBD2 agrees at 7 bases. The length of the CDR3 is 14 residues. With 7 bases clipped from V and 0 bases from J, the junction kept 6 bases outside the gene matches. CDR1 and CDR2 (germline): MNHEY, SVGAGI. This CDR3 reads CASTLASGSYEQYF. In nucleotides, the CDR3 is TGTGCCAGCACTTTAGCTAGCGGCTCCTACGAGCAGTACTTC.

This clone was detected only once. V gene TRBV7-9 combines with J gene TRBJ2-1; TRBD2 matches at 8 bases. The V gene's germline CDR1 is SEHNR and CDR2 FQNEAQ (reference sequence). V shed 5 bases and J 0 bases; nucleotides not matched to a gene: 3. The CDR3 runs to 15 residues. CDR3: CASSQSGSSYNEQFF. The CDR3 DNA is TGTGCCAGCAGCCAGAGCGGGAGCTCCTACAATGAGCAGTTCTTC.

The chain carries TRBV19 and TRBJ2-7, with TRBD2 matching 10 bases. In germline, CDR1 is LNHDA, CDR2 SQIVND (reference sequence). Losses at the gene ends were 7 bases for V and 2 bases for J; bases not matched to a gene: 8. This CDR3 spans 15 amino acids. As DNA, the CDR3 is TGTGCCAGTACCCCGGCTAGCGGGGGAACCTACGAGCAGTACTTC. This sequence encodes CASTPASGGTYEQYF.

This chain connects TRBV15 to TRBJ2-2, with D uncertain. V lost 5 bases to trimming and J lost 5 bases, with 6 bases between them. This CDR3 region has 12 residues. CDR1 and CDR2 (germline): LNHNV, YYDKDF (reference sequence). Here the CDR3 DNA reads TGTGCCACCAGCGGCCGAACCGGGGAGCTGTTTTTT. It specifies CATSGRTGELFF. Looking up the rest from reference TRBV15 and TRBJ2-2 gives the full variable domain: DAMVIQNPRYQVTQFGKPVTLSCSQTLNHNVMYWYQQKSSQAPKLLFHYYDKDFNNEADTPDNFQSRRPNTSFCFLDIRSPGLGDTAMYLCATSGRTGELFFGEGSRLTVL.